The 29 T cell receptor beta chains listed next were all sequenced from one sample in a study of shared clonotypes between healthy human individuals. The table came from immunoSEQ multiplex PCR; TCRdb's copy has only in-frame clones and leaves some out. The sample records about 510,000 clones, approximately 85% being singletons. Input material: PBMCs. The receptors here all came from a woman aged 35 to 49 in good health. Some clones in this sample may be carry-over from other donors' samples.

This clone was detected once. Other nucleotide sequences from this sample produce the same CDR3. The gene calls are TRBV4-2 and TRBJ1-5; 10 positions agree with TRBD1. V was clipped by 3 bases and J by 2 bases; unmatched bases: 1. There are 15 residues in the CDR3. The germline CDR1 and CDR2 sequences are LGHNA and YNFKEQ. CDR3: CASSQTGGGNQPQHF. DNA of the CDR3: TGTGCCAGCAGCCAGACAGGGGGCGGCAATCAGCCCCAGCATTTT.

The chain carries TRBV9 and TRBJ2-5, with no clear D. The CDR3 is made up of 15 amino acids. From germline, CDR1 is SGDLS and CDR2 YYNGEE. Deletions cut 0 bases from V and 5 bases from J, with 14 bases between. The CDR3 nucleotides read TGTGCCAGCAGCGTAGGTAGTCTGTCCGGGGAGACCCAGTACTTC. Translated, it gives CASSVGSLSGETQYF.

V gene TRBV12-5 combines with J gene TRBJ2-6; possibly TRBD1 for D (5 bases). The CDR3 runs to 17 residues. The V gene lost 4 bases and the J gene lost 5 bases, with 18 bases spanning the gap. Germline V CDR1 and CDR2: LGHNT, FRNRAP. The CDR3 loop is CASGSKAGQSRANVLTF. CDR3 sequence (DNA): TGTGCTAGTGGTTCAAAAGCAGGACAAAGTCGGGCCAACGTCCTGACTTTC.

The chain has TRBV11-2 and TRBJ2-1, with 11 bases identical to TRBD2. Per the germline V gene, CDR1 is SGHAT and CDR2 is FQNNGV. J gave up 8 bases and V 0 bases, and 6 bases lay outside the gene matches. CDR3 size: 16 residues. CDR3 in DNA: TGTGCCAGCAGCTTAGAGGTACTAGCGGGAGTTTATGAGCAGTTCTTC. Its translation: CASSLEVLAGVYEQFF.

J is TRBJ2-7 and V is TRBV5-1; D is undetermined. Germline loops: CDR1 SGHRS, CDR2 YFSETQ. The length of the CDR3 is 14 residues. The germline V and J ends were trimmed by 4 bases and 1 base, with 12 bases remaining between them. CDR3 sequence reads: CASSPEPTSYEQYF. The CDR3 coding sequence is TGCGCCAGCAGCCCGGAGCCTACATCCTACGAGCAGTACTTC.

About this clone: The sample has other DNA sequences that encode this CDR3 too. The CDR3 DNA reads as TGTGCCAGCAGTTTACAGGACACTGAAGCTTTCTTT. It encodes CASSLQDTEAFF. The V gene is TRBV28, the J gene TRBJ1-1; D remains unclear. Trimming left V 2 bases short and J 3 bases short, with 4 bases between. The CDR3 is 12 residues long. CDR1 MDHEN and CDR2 SYDVKM come from the germline V gene. The full variable domain, its missing parts supplied by reference TRBV28 and TRBJ1-1, is DVKVTQSSRYLVKRTGEKVFLECVQDMDHENMFWYRQDPGLGLRLIYFSYDVKMKEKGDIPEGYSVSREKKERFSLILESASTNQTSMYLCASSLQDTEAFFGQGTRLTVV.

Note on this clone: It may be a read error: a sequence one base away is much more abundant. Other DNA sequences in this specimen translate into the identical CDR3. This sequence joins TRBV7-9 and TRBJ1-4; D uncertain. CDR1 and CDR2 from the germline V gene are SEHNR and FQNEAQ (reference sequence). This CDR3 contains 15 residues. The CDR3 reads CASSSYGGGDEKLFF. CDR3 bases: TGTGCCAGTAGCTCCTACGGAGGTGGAGATGAAAAACTGTTTTTT.

This chain uses TRBV7-9 with TRBJ2-7; D may match TRBD1 or TRBD2 (5 bases each). The V and J ends lost 5 bases and 2 bases respectively, with 16 bases between them. The germline gives CDR1 SEHNR, CDR2 FQNEAQ (reference sequence). The CDR3 runs 15 residues. The CDR3 bases are TGTGCCAGCAGCCCGGTTGTATCGGGGCCCTACGAGCAGTACTTC. Protein product: CASSPVVSGPYEQYF.

Of note for this clone: Other nucleotide sequences in the sample specify the same CDR3. The V gene is TRBV18, the J gene TRBJ2-5, with 8 bases matching TRBD1. Trimming at V came to 1 base and at J to 2 bases, leaving 0 bases not matched to a gene. In germline, CDR1 is KGHSH, CDR2 LQKENI. CDR3 size: 14 residues. The CDR3 DNA follows: TGTGCCAGCTCACCACGGGACAGGCAAGAGACCCAGTACTTC. It codes for CASSPRDRQETQYF.

This chain uses TRBV13 with TRBJ2-7; 8 bases map to TRBD2. Germline V gene lookup returns CDR1 PRHDT and CDR2 FYEKMQ (reference sequence). V trimming: 4 bases; J trimming: 0 bases; junction bases outside the gene matches: 11. The CDR3 runs to 17 residues. CDR3 sequence: CASSSPPGTSGSYEQYF. The CDR3 region has the DNA TGTGCCAGCAGCTCCCCGCCGGGAACTAGCGGCTCCTACGAGCAGTACTTC.

This chain uses TRBV10-2 with TRBJ2-7, with D maybe TRBD1 (5 bases). In germline, CDR1 is WSHSY, CDR2 SAAADI. V was shortened by 3 bases and J by 2 bases, with 14 bases between the two germline ends. The CDR3 length is 15 residues. CDR3 residues: CASSESDTGTYEQYF. For the CDR3, the DNA is TGCGCCAGCAGTGAATCGGACACAGGAACCTACGAGCAGTACTTC.

The table lists this clone with many counts. This sequence joins TRBV5-1 and TRBJ1-3; tentatively, D is TRBD1 (5 bases). This CDR3 comprises 14 residues. The germline V gene encodes CDR1 SGHRS and CDR2 YFSETQ. Deletions cut 3 bases from V and 3 bases from J, with 10 bases between. The CDR3 nucleotides are TGCGCCAGCAGCTCCGGGACGCTTGGAAACACCATATATTTT. Amino acids: CASSSGTLGNTIYF.

This rearrangement joins TRBV2 to TRBJ2-3, with D perhaps TRBD1 (6 bases). The CDR3 covers 14 residues. V lost 3 bases, J lost 3 bases, and 10 bases lay in between. Per the germline V gene, CDR1 is SNHLY and CDR2 is FYNNEI. CDR3 loop: CASSDTGITDTQYF. CDR3 DNA: TGTGCCAGCAGTGACACAGGGATAACAGATACGCAGTATTTT.

CDR3 bases: TGTGCCAGCAGCTTAGGGACGCAGGCCCACTACGAGCAGTACTTC. Protein product: CASSLGTQAHYEQYF. The chain employs TRBV7-2 and TRBJ2-7, with D uncertain. V lost 1 base to trimming and J lost 3 bases, with 13 bases between them. CDR1 is SGHTA and CDR2 is FQGNSA in the germline V gene. The CDR3 contains 15 residues.

A single count supports this clone. The chain employs TRBV7-2 and TRBJ2-1; unclear D gene. Germline V lookup: CDR1 SGHTA, CDR2 FQGNSA. V was trimmed by 4 bases and J by 10 bases, leaving 17 bases between them. This CDR3 is built from 14 residues. Written as DNA, the CDR3 is TGTGCCAGCAGCTACCCCCAGCTTACGGGCGAGCAGTTCTTC. This encodes CASSYPQLTGEQFF.

The chain links TRBV27 to TRBJ2-1, with 7 positions matching TRBD2. CDR3 length equals 14 residues. Losses at the gene ends were 7 bases for V and 4 bases for J; bases not matched to a gene: 7. Germline-derived CDR1 and CDR2 are MNHEY and SMNVEV (reference sequence). CDR3 protein: CASTSGTNYNEQFF. In nucleotides, the CDR3 is TGTGCCAGCACCTCCGGGACTAATTACAATGAGCAGTTCTTC.

V is TRBV19 and J is TRBJ2-3, with a possible D match to TRBD1 (5 bases). Trimming removed 3 bases from V and 0 bases from J, with 16 bases in between. Germline CDR1 is LNHDA and CDR2 is SQIVND (reference sequence). This CDR3 contains 17 residues. The CDR3 here is CASSMGWAGRSTDTQYF. CDR3 coding DNA: TGTGCCAGTAGTATGGGCTGGGCAGGGCGAAGCACAGATACGCAGTATTTT.

The chain carries TRBV2 and TRBJ2-6, with 7 bases matching TRBD1. The CDR3 sequence is 18 residues long. Trimming took 8 bases from V and 2 from J; bases not matched to a gene: 15. Germline CDR1 reads SNHLY; CDR2 reads FYNNEI. The CDR3 protein is CASYPLKGAATGANVLTF. In DNA form, the CDR3 reads TGTGCCAGCTACCCGCTAAAGGGGGCAGCGACTGGGGCCAACGTCCTGACTTTC.

This clone showed up just a few times. The chain joins TRBV18 to TRBJ2-3, with TRBD2 as a possible D gene (6 bases). V was cut by 6 bases and J by 6 bases, with 16 bases left in between. The germline V gene encodes CDR1 KGHSH and CDR2 LQKENI. The CDR3 covers 14 residues. The CDR3 DNA sequence: TGTGCCAGCTCTCGGGAGCCCCGGCGGGATACGCAGTATTTT. Translating it yields CASSREPRRDTQYF.

The gene calls are TRBV7-2 and TRBJ2-3, with D unclear. V was pared by 3 bases and J by 8 bases, with 6 bases between. CDR1 and CDR2 (germline): SGHTA, FQGNSA. The CDR3 loop spans 11 amino acids. CDR3 nucleotide sequence: TGTGCCAGCAGCTTGGGTACTACGCAGTATTTT. It translates to CASSLGTTQYF.

The rearrangement uses TRBV7-3 and TRBJ2-7; 8 bases are shared with TRBD1. V shed 7 bases, J shed 5 bases, and the junction held 13 bases outside the gene matches. This CDR3 spans 15 amino acids. The germline CDR1 and CDR2 sequences are SGHTA and FQGTGA. The CDR3 sequence is CASNTWTGPIDEQYF. The DNA for the CDR3 is TGTGCCAGCAACACTTGGACAGGGCCGATAGACGAGCAGTACTTC.

The chain has TRBV9 and TRBJ2-2; 7 positions match TRBD2. With V trimmed by 0 bases and J by 2 bases, 7 bases remained unmatched. The CDR3 totals 17 residues. Germline-derived CDR1 and CDR2 are SGDLS and YYNGEE. Written as DNA, the CDR3 is TGTGCCAGCAGCGTAGTTGTGGGAGGGATAAACACCGGGGAGCTGTTTTTT. Translating it yields CASSVVVGGINTGELFF.

This chain's CDR3 is CASSLDSTYNEQFF. In nucleotides, the CDR3 is TGCGCCAGCAGCTTGGACAGCACCTACAATGAGCAGTTCTTC. The rearrangement joins TRBV5-1 to TRBJ2-1; no clear D. The CDR3 loop spans 14 amino acids. Germline assignment: CDR1 SGHRS and CDR2 YFSETQ. V shed 0 bases and J shed 2 bases, with 6 bases lying between them.

V is TRBV6-5 and J is TRBJ2-1, with 10 bases that match TRBD2. Trimming took 6 bases from V and 1 from J; bases not matched to a gene: 3. The CDR3 loop spans 15 amino acids. Germline V lookup: CDR1 MNHEY, CDR2 SVGAGI. DNA for the CDR3: TGTGCCAGCAGATCTAGCGGGAGTTCCTACAATGAGCAGTTCTTC. Its translation: CASRSSGSSYNEQFF.

The chain employs TRBV6-4 and TRBJ2-3; 8 nucleotides line up with TRBD1. Looked up from germline, CDR1 is MRHNA and CDR2 is SNTAGT. V dropped 4 bases and J dropped 1; count of bases not matched to a gene: 4. This CDR3 comprises 15 residues. The CDR3 coding sequence is TGTGCCAGCAGTGCCTCACAGGGGGGCACAGATACGCAGTATTTT. Translating gives CASSASQGGTDTQYF.

CDR3 loop: CASSSWTSGTGELFF. The CDR3 DNA sequence: TGTGCCAGCAGCTCTTGGACTAGCGGGACCGGGGAGCTGTTTTTT. V gene TRBV11-3 combines with J gene TRBJ2-2; 11 bases line up with TRBD2. The CDR3 covers 15 residues. The trim removed 4 bases at V and 5 bases at J, leaving 3 bases unmatched. Germline CDR1 reads SGHNT; CDR2 reads YENEEA.

This chain connects TRBV30 to TRBJ2-7; D is unresolved. The length of the CDR3 is 12 residues. Looked up from germline, CDR1 is GTSNPN and CDR2 is SVGIG (reference sequence). Trimming pared 0 bases from V and 2 bases from J, leaving 5 bases between. This CDR3 reads CAWSVYAYEQYF. DNA of the CDR3: TGTGCCTGGAGTGTTTACGCCTACGAGCAGTACTTC. The full variable domain, rest sourced from reference TRBV30 and TRBJ2-7, is SQTIHQWPATLVQPVGSPLSLECTVEGTSNPNLYWYRQAAGRGLQLLFYSVGIGQISSEVPQNLSASRPQDRQFILSSKKLLLSDSGFYLCAWSVYAYEQYFGPGTRLTVT.

The V and J genes are TRBV11-3 and TRBJ2-2; D is undetermined. The germline V gene has CDR1 SGHNT and CDR2 YENEEA. V was shortened by 3 bases and J by 8 bases, with 10 bases between the two germline ends. This CDR3 spans 13 amino acids. CDR3 nucleotides: TGTGCCAGCAGCTTCGCCCCTTCAGGGGAGCTGTTTTTT. Its protein is CASSFAPSGELFF.

Only one count was recorded for this clone. The chain recombines TRBV30 with TRBJ2-1; a possible D gene is TRBD2 (6 bases). Germline-derived CDR1 and CDR2 are GTSNPN and SVGIG (reference sequence). This CDR3 region has 12 residues. V lost 0 bases to trimming and J lost 12 bases, with 12 bases between them. CDR3 in amino acids: CAWSVRDFGQFF. In DNA, the CDR3 is TGTGCCTGGAGTGTACGGGACTTCGGGCAGTTCTTC.